The 20 T cell receptor beta chains presented below share a single source sample, sequenced in a study of T cell responses to AZD1222 COVID-19 vaccine. Assay: immunoSEQ multiplex PCR; the TCRdb copy retains only in-frame clones and omits some. This sample carries nearly 110,000 clones, roughly 90% of them seen once, and the ten largest clones take over 4.5%. The input for sequencing was peripheral blood, taken on day 0 of AZD1222 vaccination. These TCRs come from an adult in good health.

The chain couples TRBV5-5 to TRBJ2-1, with D possibly being TRBD1 or TRBD2 (5 bases each). Germline V CDR1 and CDR2: SGHKS, YYEKEE (reference sequence). Trimming shortened V by 2 bases and J by 3 bases, and 15 bases separated the two germline ends. This CDR3 comprises 16 residues. CDR3 in amino acids: CASSLGTNSDYNEQFF. CDR3 DNA: TGTGCCAGCAGCTTAGGGACCAATAGCGACTACAATGAGCAGTTCTTC.

The chain uses TRBV5-1 and TRBJ1-1; perhaps TRBD1 as D (5 bases). The V gene lost 1 base and the J gene lost 1 base, with 8 bases spanning the gap. The germline V gene encodes CDR1 SGHRS and CDR2 YFSETQ. CDR3 length: 14 residues. CDR3 sequence reads: CASSLIDRNTEAFF. The CDR3, as DNA: TGCGCCAGCAGCTTGATCGACAGGAACACTGAAGCTTTCTTT.

V usage is TRBV5-1 and J usage is TRBJ1-1; 7 bases are a match to TRBD1. The J segment lost 11 bases and the V segment lost 4 bases, leaving 14 bases of the junction unmatched. The germline V gene encodes CDR1 SGHRS and CDR2 YFSETQ. The CDR3 length is 14 residues. Here the CDR3 DNA reads TGCGCCAGCAGCCTGCGACAGGGACGGGGCCAGGCTTTCTTT. Its protein product is CASSLRQGRGQAFF.

This rearrangement joins TRBV9 to TRBJ2-3; D is uncertain. Germline V lookup: CDR1 SGDLS, CDR2 YYNGEE. This CDR3 contains 14 residues. Trimming removed 0 bases from V and 5 bases from J, with 10 bases in between. The CDR3 spells CASSVGGSQDTQYF. The CDR3 bases are TGTGCCAGCAGCGTAGGGGGTAGCCAAGATACGCAGTATTTT. The full variable domain, with the rest looked up from reference TRBV9 and TRBJ2-3, is DSGVTQTPKHLITATGQRVTLRCSPRSGDLSVYWYQQSLDQGLQFLIQYYNGEERAKGNILERFSAQQFPDLHSELNLSSLELGDSALYFCASSVGGSQDTQYFGPGTRLTVL.

The J gene is TRBJ2-5, the V gene TRBV5-1; 9 positions agree with TRBD1. The CDR3 is made up of 17 amino acids. Germline loops: CDR1 SGHRS, CDR2 YFSETQ. Losses at the gene ends were 3 bases for V and 1 base for J; bases not matched to a gene: 10. CDR3 bases: TGCGCCAGCAGCTGGGCCGGGACAGGGACTTCCCAAGAGACCCAGTACTTC. This encodes CASSWAGTGTSQETQYF.

This chain connects TRBV7-9 to TRBJ2-5, with 7 positions matching TRBD1. The CDR3 runs to 15 residues. From germline, CDR1 is SEHNR and CDR2 FQNEAQ (reference sequence). Trimming took 1 base from V and 3 from J; bases not matched to a gene: 5. CDR3 nucleotides: TGTGCCAGCAGCTTAGGTCCGGGACAGAAAGAGACCCAGTACTTC. Protein sequence: CASSLGPGQKETQYF. The full variable domain, in which reference TRBV7-9 and TRBJ2-5 provide the parts outside the CDR3, is DTGVSQNPRHKITKRGQNVTFRCDPISEHNRLYWYRQTLGQGPEFLTYFQNEAQLEKSRLLSDRFSAERPKGSFSTLEIQRTEQGDSAMYLCASSLGPGQKETQYFGPGTRLLVL.

This sequence joins TRBV5-1 and TRBJ1-3; TRBD1 matches 8 bases. Per the germline V gene, CDR1 is SGHRS and CDR2 is YFSETQ. The CDR3 spans 15 residues. V dropped 5 bases and J dropped 4; count of bases not matched to a gene: 8. This CDR3 reads CASSTLGQGGNTIYF. The CDR3 coding sequence is TGCGCCAGCAGTACCCTAGGACAGGGAGGAAACACCATATATTTT.

This chain uses TRBV19 with TRBJ2-1; D possibly uses TRBD1 or TRBD2 (5 bases each). The CDR3 loop spans 12 amino acids. Germline V gene sequence: CDR1 LNHDA, CDR2 SQIVND (reference sequence). Between the trimmed V and J ends, which lost 3 bases and 10 bases, there was a span of 10 bases. The CDR3 spells CASSIFRDEQFF. The CDR3 nucleotides read TGTGCCAGTAGTATTTTTAGGGACGAGCAGTTCTTC.

V is TRBV10-3 and J is TRBJ2-3; a weak D match, TRBD2 (6 bases). Germline V gene data show CDR1 as ENHRY and CDR2 as SYGVKD. The CDR3 is 14 amino acids. The V gene lost 4 bases and the J gene lost 6 bases, with 14 bases spanning the gap. The CDR3 DNA follows: TGTGCCATCAGTGCGGGCGGGGCTAGCGATACGCAGTATTTT. The encoded protein is CAISAGGASDTQYF.

The V call is TRBV7-3, the J call TRBJ1-1, with D unclear. Looked up from germline, CDR1 is SGHTA and CDR2 is FQGTGA. CDR3 size: 15 residues. Trimming took off 4 bases at V and 3 bases at J, with 15 bases between the two ends. CDR3: CASSSQPGADTEAFF. In nucleotides, the CDR3 is TGTGCCAGCAGCTCCCAACCAGGAGCGGACACTGAAGCTTTCTTT.

This chain connects TRBV6-5 to TRBJ2-2; no clear D gene. The CDR3 runs to 11 residues. Trimming removed 4 bases from V and 7 bases from J, with 4 bases in between. Germline V gives CDR1 MNHEY, CDR2 SVGAGI. The CDR3 reads CASSWGGELFF. CDR3 bases: TGTGCCAGCAGTTGGGGCGGGGAGCTGTTTTTT.

CDR3 region: CASSRAGVETQYF. The CDR3 DNA is TGTGCCAGCAGCAGAGCGGGAGTTGAGACCCAGTACTTC. This rearrangement joins TRBV3-1 (or the pseudogene TRBV3-2) to TRBJ2-5; 8 nucleotides agree with TRBD2. The CDR3 spans 13 residues. Germline V gives CDR1 LGHDT, CDR2 YNNKEL (reference sequence). The junction had 4 bases not matched to a gene; V was cut back by 5 bases and J by 5 bases.

The V gene is TRBV11-2, the J gene TRBJ1-1; TRBD1 aligns across 9 bases. After removal of 7 bases from V and 1 base from J, the junction contained 4 bases not matched to a gene. Germline loops: CDR1 SGHAT, CDR2 FQNNGV. This CDR3 has 14 amino acids. Written as DNA, the CDR3 is TGTGCCAGCACCTCACAGGGGGCGAACACTGAAGCTTTCTTT. Residues: CASTSQGANTEAFF.

V usage is TRBV11-1 and J usage is TRBJ2-3; 10 positions match TRBD2. The CDR3 runs to 16 residues. The ends lost 3 bases at V and 3 bases at J; junction bases unmatched: 6. Germline loops: CDR1 SGHAT, CDR2 FQDESV (reference sequence). DNA for the CDR3: TGTGCCAGCAGCTTCGTCGTAGCGGGAGGTACAGATACGCAGTATTTT. Its protein product is CASSFVVAGGTDTQYF.

The chain carries TRBV28 and TRBJ2-5; 15 bases line up with TRBD2. Germline V CDR1 and CDR2: MDHEN, SYDVKM. V was clipped by 6 bases and J by 7 bases; unmatched bases: 6. The CDR3 covers 15 residues. The CDR3: CASSGLAGGIGTQYF. In nucleotides, the CDR3 is TGTGCCAGCAGCGGACTAGCGGGAGGGATTGGGACCCAGTACTTC.

V and J are TRBV5-1 and TRBJ2-5, with 13 bases identical to TRBD2. V was clipped by 5 bases and J by 2 bases; unmatched bases: 9. CDR1 and CDR2 from the germline V gene are SGHRS and YFSETQ. The CDR3 sequence is 17 residues long. The CDR3 region has the DNA TGCGCCAGCAGTCCCACCGGGACTAGCGGGACACAAGAGACCCAGTACTTC. Translated, it gives CASSPTGTSGTQETQYF.

This chain joins TRBV19 and TRBJ1-1; tentative D call: TRBD1 (5 bases). Trimming shortened V by 3 bases and J by 11 bases, and 10 bases separated the two germline ends. Germline V gene lookup returns CDR1 LNHDA and CDR2 SQIVND (reference sequence). The CDR3 extends over 11 amino acids. The CDR3, as DNA: TGTGCCAGTAGTATGGGGGGTTGGGCTTTCTTT. As protein: CASSMGGWAFF.

V and J are TRBV5-4 and TRBJ2-1, with TRBD2 matching 11 bases. In germline, CDR1 is SGHNT, CDR2 YYREEE (reference sequence). The junction had 4 bases not matched to a gene; V was cut back by 0 bases and J by 5 bases. The CDR3 spans 16 residues. The CDR3 coding sequence is TGTGCCAGCAGCTTGGTGGGTAGCGGGAGGGACAATGAGCAGTTCTTC. Translated, it gives CASSLVGSGRDNEQFF.

This sequence joins TRBV6-2 or TRBV6-3 and TRBJ1-2; D gene uncertain. The length of the CDR3 is 15 residues. CDR1 is MNHEY, CDR2 SVGEGT, per germline. The V end lost 2 bases, the J end lost 4 bases, and 14 bases lay between the germline ends. CDR3 DNA sequence: TGTGCCAGCAGTTACATACCAGGATTGCGCTATGGCTACACCTTC. Translating gives CASSYIPGLRYGYTF.

This chain connects TRBV10-2 to TRBJ2-7; D may correspond to TRBD1 or TRBD2 (5 bases each). CDR3 length: 13 residues. CDR1 and CDR2 from the germline V gene are WSHSY and SAAADI. V lost 5 bases to trimming and J lost 3 bases, with 11 bases between them. CDR3 loop: CASSIGDLYEQYF. CDR3 sequence (DNA): TGCGCCAGCAGTATTGGGGACCTCTACGAGCAGTACTTC.